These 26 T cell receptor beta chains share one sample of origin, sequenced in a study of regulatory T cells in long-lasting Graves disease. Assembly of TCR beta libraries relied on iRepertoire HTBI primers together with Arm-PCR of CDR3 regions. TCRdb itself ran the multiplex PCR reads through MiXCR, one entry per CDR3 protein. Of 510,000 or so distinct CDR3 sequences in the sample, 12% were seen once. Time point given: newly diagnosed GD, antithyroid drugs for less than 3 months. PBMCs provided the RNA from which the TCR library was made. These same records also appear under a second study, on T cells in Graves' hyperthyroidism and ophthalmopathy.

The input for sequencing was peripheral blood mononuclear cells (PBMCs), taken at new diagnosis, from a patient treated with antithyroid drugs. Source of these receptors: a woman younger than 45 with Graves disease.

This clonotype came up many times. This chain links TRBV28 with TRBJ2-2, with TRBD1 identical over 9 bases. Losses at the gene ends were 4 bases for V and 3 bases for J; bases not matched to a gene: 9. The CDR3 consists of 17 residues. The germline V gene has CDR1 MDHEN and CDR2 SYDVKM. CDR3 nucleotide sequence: TGTGCCAGCAGTTCCAAACAGGGGGCAGGTTACACCGGGGAGCTGTTTTTT. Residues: CASSSKQGAGYTGELFF.

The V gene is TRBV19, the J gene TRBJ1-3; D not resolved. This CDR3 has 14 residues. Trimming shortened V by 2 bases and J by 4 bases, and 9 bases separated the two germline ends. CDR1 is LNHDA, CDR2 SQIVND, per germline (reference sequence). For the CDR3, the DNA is TGTGCCAGTAGTATAAGATCGGCGGGAAACACCATATATTTT. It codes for CASSIRSAGNTIYF.

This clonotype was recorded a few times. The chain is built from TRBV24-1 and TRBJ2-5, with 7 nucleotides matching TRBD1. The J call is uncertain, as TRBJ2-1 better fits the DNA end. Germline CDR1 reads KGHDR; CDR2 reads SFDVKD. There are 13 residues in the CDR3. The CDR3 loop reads CATEGAFGGEQFF. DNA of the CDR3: TGTGCCACCGAGGGGGCCTTTGGGGGTGAGCAGTTCTTC.

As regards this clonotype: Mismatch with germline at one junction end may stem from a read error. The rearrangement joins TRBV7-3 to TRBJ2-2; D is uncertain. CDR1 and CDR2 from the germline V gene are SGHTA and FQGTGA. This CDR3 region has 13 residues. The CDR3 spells CTSSQFISGELFF. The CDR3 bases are TGTACCAGCAGCCAGTTCATTTCCGGGGAGCTGTTTTTT.

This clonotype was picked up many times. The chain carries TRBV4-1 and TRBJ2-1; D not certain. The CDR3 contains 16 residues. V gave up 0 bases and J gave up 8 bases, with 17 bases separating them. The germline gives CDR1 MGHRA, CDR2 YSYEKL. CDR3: CASSQEKRYTVYEQFF. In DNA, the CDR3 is TGCGCCAGCAGCCAAGAAAAACGGTACACGGTATATGAGCAGTTCTTC.

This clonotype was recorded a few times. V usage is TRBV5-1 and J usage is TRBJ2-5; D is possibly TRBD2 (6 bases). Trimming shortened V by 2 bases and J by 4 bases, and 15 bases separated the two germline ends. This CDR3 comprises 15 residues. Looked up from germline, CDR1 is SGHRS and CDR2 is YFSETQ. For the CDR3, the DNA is TGCGCCAGCAGCTTTGGTCCAGGGAGGCGAGAGACCCAGTACTTC. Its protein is CASSFGPGRRETQYF.

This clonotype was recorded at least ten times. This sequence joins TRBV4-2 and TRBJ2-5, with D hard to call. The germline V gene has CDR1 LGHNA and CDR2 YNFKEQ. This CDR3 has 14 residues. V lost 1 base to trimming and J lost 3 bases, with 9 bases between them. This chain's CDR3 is CASSQVSRKETQYF. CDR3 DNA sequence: TGTGCCAGCAGCCAAGTATCTAGGAAAGAGACCCAGTACTTC.

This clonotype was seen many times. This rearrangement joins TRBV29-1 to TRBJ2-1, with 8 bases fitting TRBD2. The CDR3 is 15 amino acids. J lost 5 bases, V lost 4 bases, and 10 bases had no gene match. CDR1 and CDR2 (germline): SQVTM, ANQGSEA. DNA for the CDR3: TGCAGCGTTGGGGTGAGCGGGAGTACCGACAATGAGCAGTTCTTC. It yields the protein CSVGVSGSTDNEQFF.

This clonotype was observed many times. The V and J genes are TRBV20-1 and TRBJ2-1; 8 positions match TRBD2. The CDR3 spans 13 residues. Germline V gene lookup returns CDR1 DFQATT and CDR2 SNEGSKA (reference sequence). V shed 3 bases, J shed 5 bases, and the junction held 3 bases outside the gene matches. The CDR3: CSASGSGDNEQFF. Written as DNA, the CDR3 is TGCAGTGCTAGCGGTAGCGGGGACAATGAGCAGTTCTTC.

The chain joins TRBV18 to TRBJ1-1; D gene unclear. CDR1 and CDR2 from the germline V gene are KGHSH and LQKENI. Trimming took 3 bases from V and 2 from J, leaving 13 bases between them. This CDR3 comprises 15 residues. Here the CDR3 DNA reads TGTGCCAGCTCACCTTCGATTATCGACAACACTGAAGCTTTCTTT. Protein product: CASSPSIIDNTEAFF.

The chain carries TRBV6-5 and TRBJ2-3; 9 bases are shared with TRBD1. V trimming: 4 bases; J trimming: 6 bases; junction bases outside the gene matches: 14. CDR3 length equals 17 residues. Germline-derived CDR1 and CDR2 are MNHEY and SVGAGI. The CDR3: CASSFTPDRGLLDTQYF. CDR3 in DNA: TGTGCCAGCAGTTTCACCCCGGACAGGGGACTGCTGGATACGCAGTATTTT.

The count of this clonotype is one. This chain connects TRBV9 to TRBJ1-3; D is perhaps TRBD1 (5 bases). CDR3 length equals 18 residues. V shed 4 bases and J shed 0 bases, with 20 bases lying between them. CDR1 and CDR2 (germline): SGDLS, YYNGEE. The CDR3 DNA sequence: TGTGCCAGCAGCATAAACCACGCGGGAGGGGTCTCTGGAAACACCATATATTTT. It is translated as CASSINHAGGVSGNTIYF.

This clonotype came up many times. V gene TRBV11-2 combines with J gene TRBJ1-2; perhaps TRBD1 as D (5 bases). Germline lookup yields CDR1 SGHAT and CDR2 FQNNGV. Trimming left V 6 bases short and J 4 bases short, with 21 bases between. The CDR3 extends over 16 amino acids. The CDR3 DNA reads TGTGCCAGCAGTCACACCACAGGAGCTCCCGTCTATGGCTACACCTTC. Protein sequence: CASSHTTGAPVYGYTF.

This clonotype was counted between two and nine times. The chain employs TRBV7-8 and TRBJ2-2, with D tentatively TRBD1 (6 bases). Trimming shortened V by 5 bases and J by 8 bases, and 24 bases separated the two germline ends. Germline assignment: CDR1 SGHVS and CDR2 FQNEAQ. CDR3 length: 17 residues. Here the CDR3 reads CASSADRARGKFGELFF. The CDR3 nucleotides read TGTGCCAGCAGCGCCGATCGGGCCAGGGGAAAATTTGGGGAGCTGTTTTTT.

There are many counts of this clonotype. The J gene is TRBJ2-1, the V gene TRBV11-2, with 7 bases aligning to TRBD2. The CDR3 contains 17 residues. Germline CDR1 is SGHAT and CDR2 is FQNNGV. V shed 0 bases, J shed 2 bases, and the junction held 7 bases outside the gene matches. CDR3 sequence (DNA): TGTGCCAGCAGCTTAGATTTGGCGGGAGTCCCCTACAATGAGCAGTTCTTC. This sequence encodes CASSLDLAGVPYNEQFF.

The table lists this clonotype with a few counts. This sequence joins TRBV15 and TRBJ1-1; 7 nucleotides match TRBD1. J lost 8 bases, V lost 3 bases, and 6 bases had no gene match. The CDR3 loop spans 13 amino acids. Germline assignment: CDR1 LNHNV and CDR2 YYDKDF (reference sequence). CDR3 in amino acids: CATSRSTGEEAFF. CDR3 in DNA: TGTGCCACCAGCAGGTCTACAGGGGAAGAAGCTTTCTTT.

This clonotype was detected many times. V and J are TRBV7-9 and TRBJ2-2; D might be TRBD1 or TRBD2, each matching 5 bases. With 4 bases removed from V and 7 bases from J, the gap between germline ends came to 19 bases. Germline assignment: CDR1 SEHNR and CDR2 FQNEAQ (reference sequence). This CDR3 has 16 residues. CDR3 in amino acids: CASSSPGRGVDGELFF. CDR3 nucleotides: TGTGCCAGCAGCTCGCCTGGGCGAGGGGTGGACGGGGAGCTGTTTTTT. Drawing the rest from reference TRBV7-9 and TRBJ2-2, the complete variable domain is DTGVSQNPRHKITKRGQNVTFRCDPISEHNRLYWYRQTLGQGPEFLTYFQNEAQLEKSRLLSDRFSAERPKGSFSTLEIQRTEQGDSAMYLCASSSPGRGVDGELFFGEGSRLTVL.

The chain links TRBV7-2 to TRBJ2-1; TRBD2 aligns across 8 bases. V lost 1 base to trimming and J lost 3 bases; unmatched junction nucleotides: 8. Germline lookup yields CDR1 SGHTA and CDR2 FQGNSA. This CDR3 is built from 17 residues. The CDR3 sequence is CASSLDSRTSFYNEQFF. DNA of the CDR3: TGTGCCAGCAGCTTAGACTCCCGGACTAGCTTCTACAATGAGCAGTTCTTC.

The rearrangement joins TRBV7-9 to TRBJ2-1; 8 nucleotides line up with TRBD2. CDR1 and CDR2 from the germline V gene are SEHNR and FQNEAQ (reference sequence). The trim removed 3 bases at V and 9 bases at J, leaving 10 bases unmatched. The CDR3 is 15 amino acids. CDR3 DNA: TGTGCCAGCAGCTTGATGACGGGAGGGCCAGTTGAGCAGTTCTTC. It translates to CASSLMTGGPVEQFF.

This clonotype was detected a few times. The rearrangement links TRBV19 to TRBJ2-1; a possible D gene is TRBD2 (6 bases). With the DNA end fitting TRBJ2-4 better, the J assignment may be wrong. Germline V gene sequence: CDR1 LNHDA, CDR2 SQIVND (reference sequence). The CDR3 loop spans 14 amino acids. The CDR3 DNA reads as TGTGCCAGTAGTGTGGGAGGCCCGGATAGTGATCAGTACTTC. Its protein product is CASSVGGPDSDQYF.

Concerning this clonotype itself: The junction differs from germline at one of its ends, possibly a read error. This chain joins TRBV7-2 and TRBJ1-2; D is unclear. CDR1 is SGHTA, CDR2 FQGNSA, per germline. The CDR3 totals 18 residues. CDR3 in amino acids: CASTLIWAGARGDYGYTF. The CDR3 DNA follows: TGTGCCAGCACCTTAATCTGGGCAGGCGCCCGGGGAGACTATGGCTACACCTTC.

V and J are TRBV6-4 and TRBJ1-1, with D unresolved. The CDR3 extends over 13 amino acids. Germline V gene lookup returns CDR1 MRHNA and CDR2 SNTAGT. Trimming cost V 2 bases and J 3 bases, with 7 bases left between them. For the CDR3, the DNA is TGTGCCAGCAGTGACACGAGGTACACTGAAGCTTTCTTT. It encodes CASSDTRYTEAFF.

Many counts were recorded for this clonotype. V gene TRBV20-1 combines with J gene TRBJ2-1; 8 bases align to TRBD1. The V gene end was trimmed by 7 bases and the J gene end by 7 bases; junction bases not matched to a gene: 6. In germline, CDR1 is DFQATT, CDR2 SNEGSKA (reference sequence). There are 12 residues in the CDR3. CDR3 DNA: TGCAGTGTGCCGGGACAGGTGAATGAGCAGTTCTTC. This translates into CSVPGQVNEQFF.

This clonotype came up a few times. The CDR3 loop reads CASSGRMFQPQHF. CDR3 coding DNA: TGTGCCAGCAGTGGGCGGATGTTTCAGCCCCAGCATTTT. The V and J genes are TRBV6-1 and TRBJ1-5; D not certain. Trimming shortened V by 4 bases and J by 6 bases, and 10 bases separated the two germline ends. CDR1 and CDR2 (germline): MNHNS, SASEGT. CDR3 length equals 13 residues.

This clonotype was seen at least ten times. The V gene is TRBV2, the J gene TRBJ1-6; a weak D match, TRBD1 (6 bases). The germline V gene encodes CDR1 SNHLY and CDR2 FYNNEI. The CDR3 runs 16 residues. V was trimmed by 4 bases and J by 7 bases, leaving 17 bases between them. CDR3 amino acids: CASSGQGMIMNSPLHF. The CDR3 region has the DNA TGTGCCAGCAGTGGGCAGGGGATGATAATGAATTCACCCCTCCACTTT. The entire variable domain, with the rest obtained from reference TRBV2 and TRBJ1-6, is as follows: EPEVTQTPSHQVTQMGQEVILRCVPISNHLYFYWYRQILGQKVEFLVSFYNNEISEKSEIFDDQFSVERPDGSNFTLKIRSTKLEDSAMYFCASSGQGMIMNSPLHFGNGTRLTVT.

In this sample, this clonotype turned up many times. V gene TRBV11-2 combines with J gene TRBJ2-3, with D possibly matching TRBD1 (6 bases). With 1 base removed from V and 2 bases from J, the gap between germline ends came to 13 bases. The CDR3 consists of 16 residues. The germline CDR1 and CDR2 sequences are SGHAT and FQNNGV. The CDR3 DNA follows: TGTGCCAGCAGCTTAGGCCCAGGGGCCTCCACAGATACGCAGTATTTT. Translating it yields CASSLGPGASTDTQYF.